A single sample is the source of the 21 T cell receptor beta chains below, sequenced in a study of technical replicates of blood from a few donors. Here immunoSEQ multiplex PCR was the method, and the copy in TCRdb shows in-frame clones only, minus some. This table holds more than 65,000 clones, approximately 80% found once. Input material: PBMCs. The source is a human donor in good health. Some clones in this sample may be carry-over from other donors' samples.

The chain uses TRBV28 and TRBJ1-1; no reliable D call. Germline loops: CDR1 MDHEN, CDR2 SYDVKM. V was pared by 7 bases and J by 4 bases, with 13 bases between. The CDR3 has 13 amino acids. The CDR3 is CASKPSWSTEAFF. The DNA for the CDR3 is TGTGCCAGCAAGCCGTCCTGGAGCACTGAAGCTTTCTTT.

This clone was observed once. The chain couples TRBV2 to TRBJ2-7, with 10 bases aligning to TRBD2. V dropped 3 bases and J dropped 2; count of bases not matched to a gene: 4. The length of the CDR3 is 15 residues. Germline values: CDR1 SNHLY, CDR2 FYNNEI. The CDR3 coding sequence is TGTGCCAGCAGTGATGGAGCGGGGGGGCCCTACGAGCAGTACTTC. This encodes CASSDGAGGPYEQYF. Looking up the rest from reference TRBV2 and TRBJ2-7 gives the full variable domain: EPEVTQTPSHQVTQMGQEVILRCVPISNHLYFYWYRQILGQKVEFLVSFYNNEISEKSEIFDDQFSVERPDGSNFTLKIRSTKLEDSAMYFCASSDGAGGPYEQYFGPGTRLTVT.

The CDR3 protein is CAWSTGIADTQYF. The CDR3 DNA is TGTGCCTGGAGTACGGGGATCGCAGATACGCAGTATTTT. The rearrangement joins TRBV30 to TRBJ2-3; D perhaps matches TRBD2 (5 bases). The germline V and J ends were trimmed by 2 bases and 4 bases, with 10 bases remaining between them. The germline V gene encodes CDR1 GTSNPN and CDR2 SVGIG (reference sequence). The CDR3 loop spans 13 amino acids. The full variable domain, with the rest looked up from reference TRBV30 and TRBJ2-3, is SQTIHQWPATLVQPVGSPLSLECTVEGTSNPNLYWYRQAAGRGLQLLFYSVGIGQISSEVPQNLSASRPQDRQFILSSKKLLLSDSGFYLCAWSTGIADTQYFGPGTRLTVL.

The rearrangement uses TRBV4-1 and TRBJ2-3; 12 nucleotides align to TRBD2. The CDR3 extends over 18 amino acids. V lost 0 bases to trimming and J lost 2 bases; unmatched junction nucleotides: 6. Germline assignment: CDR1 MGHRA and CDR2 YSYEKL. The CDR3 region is CASSQEPASGRATDTQYF. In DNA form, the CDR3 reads TGCGCCAGCAGCCAAGAACCGGCTAGCGGGAGGGCCACAGATACGCAGTATTTT.

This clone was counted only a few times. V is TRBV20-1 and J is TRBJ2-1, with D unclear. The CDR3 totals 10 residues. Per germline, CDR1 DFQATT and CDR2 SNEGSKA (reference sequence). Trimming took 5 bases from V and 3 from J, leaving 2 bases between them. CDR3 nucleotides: TGCAGTGCTCACTACAATGAGCAGTTCTTC. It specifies CSAHYNEQFF.

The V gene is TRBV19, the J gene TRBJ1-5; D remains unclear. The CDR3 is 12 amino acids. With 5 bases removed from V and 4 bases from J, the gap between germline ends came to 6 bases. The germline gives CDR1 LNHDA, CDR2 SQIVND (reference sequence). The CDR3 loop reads CASSPSNQPQHF. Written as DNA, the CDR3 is TGTGCCAGTAGTCCTTCGAATCAGCCCCAGCATTTT.

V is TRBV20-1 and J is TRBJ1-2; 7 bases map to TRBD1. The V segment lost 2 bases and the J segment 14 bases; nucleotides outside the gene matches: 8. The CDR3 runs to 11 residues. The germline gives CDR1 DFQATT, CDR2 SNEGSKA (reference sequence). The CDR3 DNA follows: TGCAGTGCTAGACTAACAGGGGCAATTACCTTC. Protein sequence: CSARLTGAITF.

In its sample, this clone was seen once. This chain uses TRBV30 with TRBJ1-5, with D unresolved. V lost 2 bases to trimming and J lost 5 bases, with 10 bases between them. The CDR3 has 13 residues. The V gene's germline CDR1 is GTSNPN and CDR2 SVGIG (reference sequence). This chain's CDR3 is CAWSFRVDQPQHF. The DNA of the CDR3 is TGTGCCTGGAGTTTCCGGGTTGATCAGCCCCAGCATTTT. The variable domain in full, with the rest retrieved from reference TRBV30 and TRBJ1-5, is SQTIHQWPATLVQPVGSPLSLECTVEGTSNPNLYWYRQAAGRGLQLLFYSVGIGQISSEVPQNLSASRPQDRQFILSSKKLLLSDSGFYLCAWSFRVDQPQHFGDGTRLSIL.

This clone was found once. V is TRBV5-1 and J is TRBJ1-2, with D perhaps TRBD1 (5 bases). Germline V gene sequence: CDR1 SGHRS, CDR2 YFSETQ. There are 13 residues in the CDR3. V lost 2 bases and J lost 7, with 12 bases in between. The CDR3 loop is CASSLGNQGGYTF. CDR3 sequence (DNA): TGCGCCAGCAGCTTAGGAAACCAGGGTGGCTACACCTTC.

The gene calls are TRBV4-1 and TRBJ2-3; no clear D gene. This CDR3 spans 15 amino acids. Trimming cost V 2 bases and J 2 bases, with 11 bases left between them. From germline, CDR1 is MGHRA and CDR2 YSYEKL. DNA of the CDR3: TGCGCCAGCAGCCAAAGTGACTCCTACACAGATACGCAGTATTTT. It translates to CASSQSDSYTDTQYF.

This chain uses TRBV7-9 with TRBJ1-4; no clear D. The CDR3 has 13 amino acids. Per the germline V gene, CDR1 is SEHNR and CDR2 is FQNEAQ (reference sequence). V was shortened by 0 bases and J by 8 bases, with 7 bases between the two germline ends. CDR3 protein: CASSLARGEKLFF. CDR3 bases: TGTGCCAGCAGCTTAGCGAGAGGGGAAAAACTGTTTTTT.

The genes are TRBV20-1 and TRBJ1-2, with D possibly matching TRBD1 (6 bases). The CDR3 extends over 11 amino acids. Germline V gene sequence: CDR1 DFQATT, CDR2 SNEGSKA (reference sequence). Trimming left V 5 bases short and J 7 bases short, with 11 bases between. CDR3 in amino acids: CSAVQGSGYTF. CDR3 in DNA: TGCAGTGCTGTACAGGGAAGTGGCTACACCTTC.

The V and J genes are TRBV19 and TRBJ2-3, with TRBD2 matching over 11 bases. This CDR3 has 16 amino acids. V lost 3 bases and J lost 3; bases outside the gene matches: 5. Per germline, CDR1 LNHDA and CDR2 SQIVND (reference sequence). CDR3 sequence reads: CASSISGRARTDTQYF. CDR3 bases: TGTGCCAGTAGTATTAGCGGGAGGGCCAGGACAGATACGCAGTATTTT. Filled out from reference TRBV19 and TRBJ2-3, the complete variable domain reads DGGITQSPKYLFRKEGQNVTLSCEQNLNHDAMYWYRQDPGQGLRLIYYSQIVNDFQKGDIAEGYSVSREKKESFPLTVTSAQKNPTAFYLCASSISGRARTDTQYFGPGTRLTVL.

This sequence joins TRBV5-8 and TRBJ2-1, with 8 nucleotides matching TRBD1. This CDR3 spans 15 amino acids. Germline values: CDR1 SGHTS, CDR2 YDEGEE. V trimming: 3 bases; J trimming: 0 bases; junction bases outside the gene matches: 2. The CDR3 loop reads CASSSGTGSYNEQFF. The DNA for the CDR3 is TGTGCCAGCAGCTCCGGGACAGGCTCCTACAATGAGCAGTTCTTC.

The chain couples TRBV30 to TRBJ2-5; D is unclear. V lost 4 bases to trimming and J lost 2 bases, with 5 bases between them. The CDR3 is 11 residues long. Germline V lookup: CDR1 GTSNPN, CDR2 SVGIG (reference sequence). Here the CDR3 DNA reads TGTGCCTGGACAAAACAAGAGACCCAGTACTTC. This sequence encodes CAWTKQETQYF.

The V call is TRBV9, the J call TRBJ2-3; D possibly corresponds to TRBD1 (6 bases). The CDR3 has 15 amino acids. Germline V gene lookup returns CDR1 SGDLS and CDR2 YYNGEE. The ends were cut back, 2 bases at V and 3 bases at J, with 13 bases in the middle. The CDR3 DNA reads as TGTGCCAGCAGCGTCCGTTCTACAGGGACAGATACGCAGTATTTT. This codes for CASSVRSTGTDTQYF.

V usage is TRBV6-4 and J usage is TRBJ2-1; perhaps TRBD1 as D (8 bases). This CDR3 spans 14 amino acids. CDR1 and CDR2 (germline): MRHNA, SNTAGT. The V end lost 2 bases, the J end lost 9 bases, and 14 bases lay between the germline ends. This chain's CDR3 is CASSDSGTGIEQFF. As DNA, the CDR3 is TGTGCCAGCAGTGACAGCGGGACAGGAATTGAGCAGTTCTTC.

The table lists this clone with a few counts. The CDR3 reads CASSQGGNRVGNTEAFF. CDR3 nucleotides: TGTGCCAGCAGCCAAGGAGGGAACAGGGTAGGGAACACTGAAGCTTTCTTT. The V and J genes are TRBV4-2 and TRBJ1-1; D is perhaps TRBD1 (6 bases). This CDR3 is 17 amino acids long. The V gene's germline CDR1 is LGHNA and CDR2 YNFKEQ. The V end lost 1 base, the J end lost 1 base, and 16 bases lay between the germline ends.

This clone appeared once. Here the CDR3 DNA reads TGTGCCAGCAGGACAAGGACAGGGGGCTCCGGGGAGCTGTTTTTT. Amino acids: CASRTRTGGSGELFF. The chain employs TRBV6-5 and TRBJ2-2, with TRBD1 matching 11 bases. The ends lost 6 bases at V and 6 bases at J; junction bases unmatched: 6. Germline V gene sequence: CDR1 MNHEY, CDR2 SVGAGI. This CDR3 contains 15 residues.

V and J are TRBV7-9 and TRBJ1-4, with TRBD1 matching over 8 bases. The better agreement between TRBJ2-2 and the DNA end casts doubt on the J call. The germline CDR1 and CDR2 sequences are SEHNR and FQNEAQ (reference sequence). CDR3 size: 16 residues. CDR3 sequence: CASSYTGGDNEGELFF. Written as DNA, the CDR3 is TGTGCCAGCAGCTACACAGGGGGAGATAATGAAGGGGAGCTGTTTTTT.

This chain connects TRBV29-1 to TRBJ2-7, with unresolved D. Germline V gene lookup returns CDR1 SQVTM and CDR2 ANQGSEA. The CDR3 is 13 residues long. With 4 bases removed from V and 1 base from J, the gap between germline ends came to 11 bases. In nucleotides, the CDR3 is TGCAGCGTTGGCAGTCTGGTGTCCTACGAGCAGTACTTC. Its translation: CSVGSLVSYEQYF.